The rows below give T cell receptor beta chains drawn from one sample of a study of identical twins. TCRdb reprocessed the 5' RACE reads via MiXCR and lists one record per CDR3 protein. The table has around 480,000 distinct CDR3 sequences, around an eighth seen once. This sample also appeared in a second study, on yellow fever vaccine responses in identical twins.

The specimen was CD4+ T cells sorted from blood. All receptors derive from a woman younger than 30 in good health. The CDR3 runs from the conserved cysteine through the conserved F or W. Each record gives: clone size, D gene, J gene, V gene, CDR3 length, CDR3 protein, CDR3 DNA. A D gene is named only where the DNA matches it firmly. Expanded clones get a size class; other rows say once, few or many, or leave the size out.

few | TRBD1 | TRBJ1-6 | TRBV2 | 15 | CASKIGDRVNSPLHF | TGTGCCAGCAAGATTGGGGACAGGGTTAATTCACCCCTCCACTTT
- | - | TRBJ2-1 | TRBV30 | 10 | CAFSYNEQFF | TGTGCTTTTTCCTACAATGAGCAGTTCTTC
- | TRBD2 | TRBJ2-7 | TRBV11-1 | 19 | CASSEKTSGRVSGSYEQYF | TGTGCCAGCAGCGAAAAAACTAGCGGGAGAGTCAGCGGTTCCTACGAGCAGTACTTC
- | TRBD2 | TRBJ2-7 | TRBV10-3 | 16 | CAISGTGTSELREQYF | TGTGCCATCAGTGGCACCGGGACTAGCGAACTGCGCGAGCAGTACTTC
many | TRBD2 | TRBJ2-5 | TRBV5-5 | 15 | CASSFLAGTVETQYF | TGTGCCAGCAGCTTCCTAGCGGGAACCGTGGAGACCCAGTACTTC
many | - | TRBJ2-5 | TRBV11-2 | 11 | CASTSGETQYF | TGTGCCAGCACCAGTGGAGAGACCCAGTACTTC
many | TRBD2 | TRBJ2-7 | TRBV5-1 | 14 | CASSGTSGAYEQYF | TGCGCCAGCAGCGGGACTAGCGGTGCCTACGAGCAGTACTTC
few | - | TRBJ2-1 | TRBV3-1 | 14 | CASSQGVDSPKQFF | TGTGCCAGCAGCCAAGGAGTTGACAGCCCAAAGCAGTTCTTC
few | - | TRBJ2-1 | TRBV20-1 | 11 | CSARDWDGQFF | TGCAGTGCTAGAGATTGGGATGGGCAGTTCTTC
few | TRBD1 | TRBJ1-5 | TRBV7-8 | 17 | CASSLGGGQGGNQPQHF | TGTGCCAGCAGCTTAGGCGGGGGACAGGGGGGCAATCAGCCCCAGCATTTT
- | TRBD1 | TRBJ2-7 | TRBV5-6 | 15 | CASSLQGAGSYEQYF | TGTGCCAGCAGCTTACAGGGGGCCGGCTCCTACGAGCAGTACTTC
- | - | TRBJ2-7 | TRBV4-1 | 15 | CASSQGLWATYEQYF | TGCGCCAGCAGCCAGGGGTTGTGGGCGACGTACGAGCAGTACTTC
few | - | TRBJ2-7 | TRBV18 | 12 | CASSPMGYEQYF | TGTGCCAGCTCACCTATGGGCTACGAGCAGTACTTC
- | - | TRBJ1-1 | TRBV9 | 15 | CASSPQADGNTEAFF | TGTGCCAGCAGCCCTCAAGCAGACGGGAACACTGAAGCTTTCTTT
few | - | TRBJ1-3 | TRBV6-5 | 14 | CASSSEFSGNTIYF | TGTGCCAGCAGTTCTGAGTTCTCTGGAAACACCATATATTTT
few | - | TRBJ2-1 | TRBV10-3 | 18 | CAISDPPWTANSYNEQFF | TGTGCCATCAGTGATCCCCCTTGGACAGCCAACTCCTACAATGAGCAGTTCTTC
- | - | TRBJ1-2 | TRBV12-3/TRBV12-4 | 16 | CASSLRLLGGGYGYTF | TGTGCCAGCAGTTTACGCCTCCTAGGAGGGGGCTATGGCTACACCTTC
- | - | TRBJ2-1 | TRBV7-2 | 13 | CASSLRSGNEQFF | TGTGCCAGCAGCTTACGAAGTGGGAATGAGCAGTTCTTC
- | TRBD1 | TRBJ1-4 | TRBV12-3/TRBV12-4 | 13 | CASSLDRALKLFF | TGTGCCAGCAGTTTGGACAGGGCTCTCAAACTGTTTTTT
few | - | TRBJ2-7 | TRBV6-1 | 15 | CASSLLLGGGNEQYF | TGTGCCAGCAGCCTCCTCCTAGGGGGTGGAAACGAGCAGTACTTC
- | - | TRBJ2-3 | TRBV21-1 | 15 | CASSKSRRFTDTQYF | TGTGCCAGCAGCAAAAGTAGAAGGTTCACAGATACGCAGTATTTT
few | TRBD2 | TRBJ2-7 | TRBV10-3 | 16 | CAISEGLAGGPGEQYF | TGTGCCATCAGTGAGGGGTTAGCGGGAGGGCCGGGGGAGCAGTACTTC
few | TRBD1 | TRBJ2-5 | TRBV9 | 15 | CASSVAPGQQETQYF | TGTGCCAGCAGCGTAGCCCCGGGACAGCAAGAGACCCAGTACTTC
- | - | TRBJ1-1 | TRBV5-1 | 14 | CASSLEQRYTEAFF | TGCGCCAGCAGCTTGGAACAGCGTTACACTGAAGCTTTCTTT
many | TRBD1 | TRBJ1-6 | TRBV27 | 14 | CASSLDRGYSPLHF | TGCGCCAGCAGCTTGGACAGGGGATACTCACCCCTCCACTTT
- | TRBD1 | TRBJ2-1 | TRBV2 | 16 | CASRLPGQGTYNEQFF | TGTGCCAGCAGGCTGCCGGGACAGGGGACTTACAATGAGCAGTTCTTC
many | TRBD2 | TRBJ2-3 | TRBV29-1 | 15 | CSVEGTSGGTDTQYF | TGCAGCGTGGAGGGGACTAGCGGGGGGACAGATACGCAGTATTTT
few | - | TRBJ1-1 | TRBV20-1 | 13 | CSARSGGDTEAFF | TGCAGTGCTAGAAGCGGGGGGGACACTGAAGCTTTCTTT
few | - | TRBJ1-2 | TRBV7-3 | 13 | CASSLRTKGGYTF | TGTGCCAGCAGCTTAAGGACTAAGGGGGGCTACACCTTC
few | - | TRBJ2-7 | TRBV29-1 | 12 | CSVAGAPNEQYF | TGCAGCGTCGCAGGGGCCCCGAACGAGCAGTACTTC
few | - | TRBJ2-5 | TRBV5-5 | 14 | CASSSGRIVETQYF | TGTGCCAGCAGCTCAGGACGCATAGTGGAGACCCAGTACTTC
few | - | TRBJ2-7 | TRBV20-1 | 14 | CSASGGFSSYEQYF | TGCAGTGCTAGCGGGGGATTTTCATCCTACGAGCAGTACTTC
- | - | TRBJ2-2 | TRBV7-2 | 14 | CASSRLVNTGELFF | TGTGCCAGCAGCCGACTAGTTAACACCGGGGAGCTGTTTTTT
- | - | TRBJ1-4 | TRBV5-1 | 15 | CASSLALGGHEKLFF | TGCGCCAGCAGCTTGGCCTTAGGGGGACATGAAAAACTGTTTTTT
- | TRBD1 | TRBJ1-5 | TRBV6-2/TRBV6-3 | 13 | CASRKTGGQPQHF | TGTGCCAGCAGAAAGACAGGGGGTCAGCCCCAGCATTTT
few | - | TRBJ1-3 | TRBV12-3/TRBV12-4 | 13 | CASKVNSGNTIYF | TGTGCCAGCAAGGTCAACTCTGGAAACACCATATATTTT
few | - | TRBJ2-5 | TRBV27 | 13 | CASSSRREETQYF | TGTGCCAGCAGTTCCAGACGTGAAGAGACCCAGTACTTC
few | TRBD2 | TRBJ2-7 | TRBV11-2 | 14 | CASRPGLAAYEQYF | TGTGCCAGCAGACCGGGACTAGCGGCCTACGAGCAGTACTTC
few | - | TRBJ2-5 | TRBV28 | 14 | CASSYPGRQETQYF | TGTGCCAGCAGTTACCCGGGAAGACAAGAGACCCAGTACTTC
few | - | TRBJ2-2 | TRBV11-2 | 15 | CASSLIVGLTGELFF | TGTGCCAGCAGTCTAATCGTGGGCCTCACCGGGGAGCTGTTTTTT
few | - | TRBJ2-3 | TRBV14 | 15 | CASSRGGSGTDTQYF | TGTGCCAGCAGCCGAGGAGGTAGCGGCACAGATACGCAGTATTTT
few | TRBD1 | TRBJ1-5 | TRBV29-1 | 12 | CSVKTGNQPQHF | TGCAGCGTTAAGACAGGGAATCAGCCCCAGCATTTT
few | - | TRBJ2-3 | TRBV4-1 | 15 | CASSQVGLPTDTQYF | TGCGCCAGCAGCCAAGTGGGTTTACCCACAGATACGCAGTATTTT
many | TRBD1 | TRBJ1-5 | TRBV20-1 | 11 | CSATAGGLLDF | TGCAGTGCAACCGCAGGGGGCCTGTTGGATTTT
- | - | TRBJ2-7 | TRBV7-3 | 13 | CASSLTTQGEQYF | TGTGCCAGCAGCTTAACGACCCAAGGCGAGCAGTACTTC
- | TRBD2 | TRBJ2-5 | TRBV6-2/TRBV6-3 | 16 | CASKRGAGMYQETQYF | TGTGCCAGCAAGCGGGGCGCGGGCATGTACCAAGAGACCCAGTACTTC
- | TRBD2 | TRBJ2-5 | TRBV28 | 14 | CASSFGTSGETQYF | TGTGCCAGCAGCTTCGGGACTAGCGGTGAGACCCAGTACTTC
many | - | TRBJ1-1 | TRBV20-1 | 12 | CSALTDNTEAFF | TGCAGTGCGTTGACAGATAACACTGAAGCTTTCTTT
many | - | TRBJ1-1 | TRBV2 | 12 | CASSLGSSGAFF | TGTGCCAGCAGCCTCGGCTCCTCAGGAGCTTTCTTT
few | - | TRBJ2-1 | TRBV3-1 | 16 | CASSPPGAFPGNEQFF | TGTGCCAGCAGCCCGCCGGGTGCCTTCCCCGGGAATGAGCAGTTCTTC
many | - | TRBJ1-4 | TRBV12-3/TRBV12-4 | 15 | CASSLGAGTNEKLFF | TGTGCCAGCAGTTTAGGGGCAGGGACTAATGAAAAACTGTTTTTT
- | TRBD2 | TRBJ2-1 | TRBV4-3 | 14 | CASSQDLLRRERFF | TGCGCCAGCAGCCAAGATCTTTTGCGGCGGGAGCGGTTCTTC
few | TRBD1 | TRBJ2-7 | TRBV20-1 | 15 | CSARPRDRGPYEQYF | TGCAGTGCTAGACCCCGGGACAGGGGACCCTACGAGCAGTACTTC
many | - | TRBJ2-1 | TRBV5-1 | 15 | CASSLEGSSYNEQFF | TGCGCCAGCAGCTTGGAGGGTAGCTCCTACAATGAGCAGTTCTTC
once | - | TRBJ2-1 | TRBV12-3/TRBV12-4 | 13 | CASSLLGGSEQFF | TGTGCCAGCAGTTTACTTGGGGGAAGTGAGCAGTTCTTC
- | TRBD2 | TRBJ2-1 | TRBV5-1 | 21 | CASSSGTGPATRASGVNEQFF | TGCGCCAGCAGTTCCGGGACTGGTCCCGCGACCCGGGCTAGCGGGGTCAATGAGCAGTTCTTC